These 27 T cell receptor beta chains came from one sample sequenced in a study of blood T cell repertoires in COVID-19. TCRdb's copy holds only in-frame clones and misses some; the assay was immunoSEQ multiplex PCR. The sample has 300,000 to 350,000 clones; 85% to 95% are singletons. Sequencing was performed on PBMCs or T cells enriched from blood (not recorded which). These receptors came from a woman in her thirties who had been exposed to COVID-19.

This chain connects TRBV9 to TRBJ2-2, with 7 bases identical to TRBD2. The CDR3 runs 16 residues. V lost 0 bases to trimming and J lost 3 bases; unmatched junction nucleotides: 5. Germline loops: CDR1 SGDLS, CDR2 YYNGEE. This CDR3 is CASSVEGGGYTGELFF. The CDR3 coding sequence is TGTGCCAGCAGCGTAGAGGGCGGGGGATACACCGGGGAGCTGTTTTTT.

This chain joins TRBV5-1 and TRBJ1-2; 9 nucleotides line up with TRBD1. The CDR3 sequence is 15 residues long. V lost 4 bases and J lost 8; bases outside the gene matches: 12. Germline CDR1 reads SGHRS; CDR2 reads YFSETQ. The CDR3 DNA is TGCGCCAGCAGCCGGATCGAACAGGGGGCCGGGGGCTACACCTTC. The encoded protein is CASSRIEQGAGGYTF.

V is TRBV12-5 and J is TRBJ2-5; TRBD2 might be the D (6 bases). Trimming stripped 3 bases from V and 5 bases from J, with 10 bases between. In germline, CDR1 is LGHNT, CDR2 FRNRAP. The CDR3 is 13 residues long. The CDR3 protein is CASGFFGGETQYF. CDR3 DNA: TGTGCTAGTGGTTTTTTCGGAGGGGAGACCCAGTACTTC.

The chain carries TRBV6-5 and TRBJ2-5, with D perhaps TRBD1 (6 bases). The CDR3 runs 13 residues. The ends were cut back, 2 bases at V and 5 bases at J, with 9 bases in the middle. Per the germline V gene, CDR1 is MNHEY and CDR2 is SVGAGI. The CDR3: CASSYGGGETQYF. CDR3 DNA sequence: TGTGCCAGCAGTTACGGGGGCGGGGAGACCCAGTACTTC.

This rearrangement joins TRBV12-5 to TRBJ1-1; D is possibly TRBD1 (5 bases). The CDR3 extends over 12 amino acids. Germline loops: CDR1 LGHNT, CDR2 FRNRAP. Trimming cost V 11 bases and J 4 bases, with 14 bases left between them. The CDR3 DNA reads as TGTGCTTCCACGGGGGGTGTCACTGAAGCTTTCTTT. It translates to CASTGGVTEAFF.

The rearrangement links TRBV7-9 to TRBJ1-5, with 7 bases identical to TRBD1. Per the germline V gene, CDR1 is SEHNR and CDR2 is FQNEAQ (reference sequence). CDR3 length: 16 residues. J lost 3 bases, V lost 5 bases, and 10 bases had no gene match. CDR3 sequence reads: CASSPTGTAYNQPQHF. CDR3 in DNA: TGTGCCAGCAGCCCTACCGGGACAGCATACAATCAGCCCCAGCATTTT.

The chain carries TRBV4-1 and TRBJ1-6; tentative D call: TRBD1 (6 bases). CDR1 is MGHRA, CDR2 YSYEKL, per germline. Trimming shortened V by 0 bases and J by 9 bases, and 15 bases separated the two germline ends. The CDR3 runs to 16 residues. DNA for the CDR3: TGCGCCAGCAGCCAAGAAGGGGGAGTCAGAGGTTCACCCCTCCACTTT. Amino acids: CASSQEGGVRGSPLHF.

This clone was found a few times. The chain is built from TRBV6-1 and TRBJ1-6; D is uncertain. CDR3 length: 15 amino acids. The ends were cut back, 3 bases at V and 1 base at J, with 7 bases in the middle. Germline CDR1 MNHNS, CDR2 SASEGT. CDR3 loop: CASSESPSYNSPLHF. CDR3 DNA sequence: TGTGCCAGCAGTGAGTCCCCTTCCTATAATTCACCCCTCCACTTT.

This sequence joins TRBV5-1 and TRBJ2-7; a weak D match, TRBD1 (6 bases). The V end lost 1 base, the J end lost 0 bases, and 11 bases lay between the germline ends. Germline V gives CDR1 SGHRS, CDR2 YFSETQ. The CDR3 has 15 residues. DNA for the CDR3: TGCGCCAGCAGCTTGTATGGGGGCAACTCCTACGAGCAGTACTTC. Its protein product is CASSLYGGNSYEQYF.

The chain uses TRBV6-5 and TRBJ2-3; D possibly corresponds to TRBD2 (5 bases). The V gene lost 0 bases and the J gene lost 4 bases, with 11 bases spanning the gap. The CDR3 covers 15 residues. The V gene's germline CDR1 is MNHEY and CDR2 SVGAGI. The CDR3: CASSYSPAGADTQYF. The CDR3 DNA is TGTGCCAGCAGTTACTCCCCTGCCGGGGCAGATACGCAGTATTTT.

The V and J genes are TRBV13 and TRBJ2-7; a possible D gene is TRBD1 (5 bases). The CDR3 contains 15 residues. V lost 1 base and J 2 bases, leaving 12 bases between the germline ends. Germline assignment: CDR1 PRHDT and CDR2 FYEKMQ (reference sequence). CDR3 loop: CASSLESRAAYEQYF. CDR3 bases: TGTGCCAGCAGCTTAGAGTCCAGGGCCGCCTACGAGCAGTACTTC. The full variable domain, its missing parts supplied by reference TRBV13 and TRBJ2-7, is AAGVIQSPRHLIKEKRETATLKCYPIPRHDTVYWYQQGPGQDPQFLISFYEKMQSDKGSIPDRFSAQQFSDYHSELNMSSLELGDSALYFCASSLESRAAYEQYFGPGTRLTVT.

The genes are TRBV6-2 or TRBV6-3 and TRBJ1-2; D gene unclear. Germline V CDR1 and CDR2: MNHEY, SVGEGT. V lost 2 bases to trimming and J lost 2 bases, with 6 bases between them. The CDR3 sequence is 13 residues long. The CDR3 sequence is CASSYPENYGYTF. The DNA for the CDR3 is TGTGCCAGCAGTTACCCCGAGAACTATGGCTACACCTTC.

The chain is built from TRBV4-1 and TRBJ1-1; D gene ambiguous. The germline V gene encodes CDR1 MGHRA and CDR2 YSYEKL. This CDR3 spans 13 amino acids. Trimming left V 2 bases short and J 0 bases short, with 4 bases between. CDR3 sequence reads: CASSQLLNTEAFF. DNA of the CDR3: TGCGCCAGCAGCCAACTCCTGAACACTGAAGCTTTCTTT.

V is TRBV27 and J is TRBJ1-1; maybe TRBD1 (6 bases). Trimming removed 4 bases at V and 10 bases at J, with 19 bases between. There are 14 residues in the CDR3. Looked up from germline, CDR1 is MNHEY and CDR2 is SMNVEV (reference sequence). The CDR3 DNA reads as TGTGCCAGCAGTTGGGCCGGGGGGGCACTAGGAGCTTTCTTT. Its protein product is CASSWAGGALGAFF.

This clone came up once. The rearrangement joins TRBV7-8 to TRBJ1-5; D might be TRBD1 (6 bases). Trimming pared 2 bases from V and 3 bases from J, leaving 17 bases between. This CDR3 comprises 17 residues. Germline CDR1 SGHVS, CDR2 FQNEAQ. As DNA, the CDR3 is TGTGCCAGCAGCTTATCGGGTCGACAGGCCCTCAATCAGCCCCAGCATTTT. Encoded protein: CASSLSGRQALNQPQHF.

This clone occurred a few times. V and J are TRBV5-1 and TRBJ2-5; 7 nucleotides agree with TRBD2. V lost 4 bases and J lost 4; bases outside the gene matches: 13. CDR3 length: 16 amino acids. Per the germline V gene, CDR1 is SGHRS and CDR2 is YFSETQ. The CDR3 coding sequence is TGCGCCAGCAGCGGGGAGCGGGGCTCTCCCGGAGAGACCCAGTACTTC. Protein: CASSGERGSPGETQYF.

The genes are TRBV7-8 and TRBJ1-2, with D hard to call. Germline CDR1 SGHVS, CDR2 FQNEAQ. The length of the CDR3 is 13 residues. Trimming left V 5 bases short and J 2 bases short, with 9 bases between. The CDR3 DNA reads TGTGCCAGCAGCCCGCAGGAAAACTATGGCTACACCTTC. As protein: CASSPQENYGYTF.

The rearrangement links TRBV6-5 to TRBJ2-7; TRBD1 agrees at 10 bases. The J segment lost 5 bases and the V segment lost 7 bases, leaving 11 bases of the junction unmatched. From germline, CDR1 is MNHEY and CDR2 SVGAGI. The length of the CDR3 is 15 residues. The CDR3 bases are TGTGCCAGCAACGACAGGGGGCGGTTCCGGGACGAGCAGTACTTC. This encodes CASNDRGRFRDEQYF.

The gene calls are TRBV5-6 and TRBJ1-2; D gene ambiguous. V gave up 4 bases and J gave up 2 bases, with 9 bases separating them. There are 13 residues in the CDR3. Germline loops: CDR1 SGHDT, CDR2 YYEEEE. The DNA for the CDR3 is TGTGCCAGCAGCCGAGAGATGAACTATGGCTACACCTTC. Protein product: CASSREMNYGYTF. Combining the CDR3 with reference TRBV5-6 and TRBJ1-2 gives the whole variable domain DAGVTQSPTHLIKTRGQQVTLRCSPKSGHDTVSWYQQALGQGPQFIFQYYEEEERQRGNFPDRFSGHQFPNYSSELNVNALLLGDSALYLCASSREMNYGYTFGSGTRLTVV.

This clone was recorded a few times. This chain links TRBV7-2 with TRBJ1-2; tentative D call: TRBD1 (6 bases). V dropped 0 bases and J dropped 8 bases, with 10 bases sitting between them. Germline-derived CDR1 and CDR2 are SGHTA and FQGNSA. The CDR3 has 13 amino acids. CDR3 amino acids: CASSLAGTSGYTF. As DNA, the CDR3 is TGTGCCAGCAGCTTAGCTGGGACAAGCGGCTACACCTTC.

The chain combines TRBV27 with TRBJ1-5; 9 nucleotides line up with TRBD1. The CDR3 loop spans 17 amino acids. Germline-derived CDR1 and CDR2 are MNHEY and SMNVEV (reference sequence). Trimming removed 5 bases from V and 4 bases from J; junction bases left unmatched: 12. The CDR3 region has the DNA TGTGCCAGCAGTCGCATAGGGACAGGGAAAGGGAATCAGCCCCAGCATTTT. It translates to CASSRIGTGKGNQPQHF.

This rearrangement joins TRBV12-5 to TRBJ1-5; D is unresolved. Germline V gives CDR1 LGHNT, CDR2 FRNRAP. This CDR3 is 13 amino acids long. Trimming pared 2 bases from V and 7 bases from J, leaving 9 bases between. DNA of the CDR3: TGTGCTAGTGGTTTGACGGGTTGGCAGCCCCAGCATTTT. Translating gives CASGLTGWQPQHF.

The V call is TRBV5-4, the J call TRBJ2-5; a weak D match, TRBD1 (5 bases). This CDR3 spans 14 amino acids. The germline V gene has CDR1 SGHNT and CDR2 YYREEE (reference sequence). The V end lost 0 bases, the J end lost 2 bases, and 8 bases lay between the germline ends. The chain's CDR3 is CASSLDRLQETQYF. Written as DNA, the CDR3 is TGTGCCAGCAGCTTGGACAGGTTACAAGAGACCCAGTACTTC.

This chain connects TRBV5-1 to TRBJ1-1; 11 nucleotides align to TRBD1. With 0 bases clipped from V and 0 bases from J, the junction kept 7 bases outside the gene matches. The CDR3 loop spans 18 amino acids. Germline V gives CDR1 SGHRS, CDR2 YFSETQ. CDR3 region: CASSLDRTGGGLNTEAFF. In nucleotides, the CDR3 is TGCGCCAGCAGCTTGGACAGGACAGGGGGCGGGCTGAACACTGAAGCTTTCTTT.

The CDR3 loop is CASSAPAEQETQYF. The CDR3, as DNA: TGTGCCAGCAGCGCCCCGGCGGAGCAAGAGACCCAGTACTTC. V gene TRBV9 combines with J gene TRBJ2-5; D is ambiguous. Germline lookup yields CDR1 SGDLS and CDR2 YYNGEE. The CDR3 is 14 residues long. V was trimmed by 3 bases and J by 2 bases, leaving 11 bases between them.

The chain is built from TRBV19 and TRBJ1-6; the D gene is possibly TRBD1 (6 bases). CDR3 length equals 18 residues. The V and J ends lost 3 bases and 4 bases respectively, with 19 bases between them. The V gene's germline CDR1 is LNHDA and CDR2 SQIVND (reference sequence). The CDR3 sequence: CASSMILSGQSYNSPLHF. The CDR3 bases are TGTGCCAGTAGTATGATATTGTCCGGACAGTCATATAATTCACCCCTCCACTTT.

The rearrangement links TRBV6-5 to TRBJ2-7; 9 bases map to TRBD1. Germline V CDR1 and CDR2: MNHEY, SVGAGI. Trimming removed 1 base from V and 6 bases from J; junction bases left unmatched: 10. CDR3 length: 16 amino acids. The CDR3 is CASSYWSGTGLGEQYF. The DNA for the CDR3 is TGTGCCAGCAGTTACTGGTCCGGGACAGGGTTAGGCGAGCAGTACTTC.